This T cell receptor (beta chain) was retrieved from a study of persistence of HIV-infected CD4 T cells. The libraries were made with immunoSEQ version 4 in survey mode. The repertoire was sequenced with immunoSEQ multiplex PCR; TCRdb's copy has only in-frame clones and lacks some. This table holds about 64,000 clones, under 80% found once. An overlapping HIV-1 Gag peptide pool stimulated these cells at about 0.9 ug/peptide/mL. CD40L/CD69 double-negative CD45RO-high memory CD4+ T cells were collected. Of note for this clone: Its antigen is still unknown.

Germline V gene sequence: CDR1 MDHEN, CDR2 SYDVKM. V lost 3 bases, J lost 0 bases, and 13 bases lay in between. The CDR3 loop spans 16 amino acids. Sample: CD4+ T cells sorted from PBMCs after approximately 19-hour stimulation, taken from a patient who received antiretroviral therapy. The chain uses TRBV28 and TRBJ2-3; D may be TRBD2 (5 bases). The TCR was taken from an adult man with HIV who was CMV-seropositive. CDR3 loop: CASSLAGGWSTDTQYF. The CDR3 DNA reads TGTGCCAGCAGTTTGGCTGGAGGATGGAGCACAGATACGCAGTATTTT.